This TCR beta chain was found in a study of beta chain features in type 1 diabetes. Findings and caveats of the study: Type 1 diabetes patients had fewer VDJ junction insertions and more deletions. The study found that naive, central memory and Treg TCRB repertoires appeared more similar in patients than in healthy donors.

As concerns this clone: Its antigen is not identified.

Investigators reverse transcribed all isolated RNA, so they sequenced expressed TCRB transcripts. The table came from immunoSEQ multiplex PCR; TCRdb's copy has only in-frame clones and leaves some out. The sample consists of hundreds of thousands of clones, approximately 9.9% of them appearing once. CD45RO/CCR7/CD25/CD127/CD95/CD27 sorting isolated CD4+ naive, central memory, regulatory and stem cell-like memory cells. In germline, CDR1 is SGHTA, CDR2 FQGNSA. Losses at the gene ends were 5 bases for V and 9 bases for J; bases not matched to a gene: 15. The CDR3 totals 16 residues. V usage is TRBV7-2 and J usage is TRBJ2-1; the match to TRBD2 covers 8 bases. Sequencing was carried out using naive CD4+ T cells from blood. The receptor was isolated from a woman aged 25 to 39 in good health. This chain's CDR3 is CASSTSPAGAQGEQFF. The CDR3 DNA reads TGTGCCAGCAGCACCTCTCCAGCGGGAGCGCAGGGTGAGCAGTTCTTC.